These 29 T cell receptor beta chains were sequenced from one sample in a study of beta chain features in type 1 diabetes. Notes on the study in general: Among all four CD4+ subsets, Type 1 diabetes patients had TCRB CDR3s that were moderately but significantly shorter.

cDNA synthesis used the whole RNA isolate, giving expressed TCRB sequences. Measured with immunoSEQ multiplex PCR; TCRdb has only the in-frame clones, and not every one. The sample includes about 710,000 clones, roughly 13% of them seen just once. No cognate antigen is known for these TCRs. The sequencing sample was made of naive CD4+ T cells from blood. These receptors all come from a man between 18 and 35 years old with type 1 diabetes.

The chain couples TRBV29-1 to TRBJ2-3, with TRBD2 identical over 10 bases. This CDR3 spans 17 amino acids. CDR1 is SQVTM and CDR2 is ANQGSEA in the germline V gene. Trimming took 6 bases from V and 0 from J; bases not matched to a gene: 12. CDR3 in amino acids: CSVHPPSGRDSTDTQYF. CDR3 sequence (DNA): TGCAGCGTACACCCACCGAGCGGGAGGGATAGCACAGATACGCAGTATTTT.

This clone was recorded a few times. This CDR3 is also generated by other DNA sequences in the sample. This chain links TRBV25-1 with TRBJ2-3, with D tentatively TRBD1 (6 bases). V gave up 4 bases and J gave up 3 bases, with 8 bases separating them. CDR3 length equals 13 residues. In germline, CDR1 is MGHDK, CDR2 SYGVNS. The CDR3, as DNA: TGTGCCAGCAGTGTCACAGGGACAGATACGCAGTATTTT. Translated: CASSVTGTDTQYF.

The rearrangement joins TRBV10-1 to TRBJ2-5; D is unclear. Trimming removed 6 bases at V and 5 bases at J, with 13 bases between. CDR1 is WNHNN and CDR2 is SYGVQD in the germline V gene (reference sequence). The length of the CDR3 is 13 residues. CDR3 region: CASSRNSAETQYF. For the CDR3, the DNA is TGCGCCAGCAGCCGAAATTCGGCGGAGACCCAGTACTTC.

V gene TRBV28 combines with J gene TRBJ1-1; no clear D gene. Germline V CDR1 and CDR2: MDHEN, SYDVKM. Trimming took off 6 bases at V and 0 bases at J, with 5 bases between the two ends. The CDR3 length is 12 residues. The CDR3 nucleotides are TGTGCCAGCAGGGAATTGAACACTGAAGCTTTCTTT. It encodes CASRELNTEAFF.

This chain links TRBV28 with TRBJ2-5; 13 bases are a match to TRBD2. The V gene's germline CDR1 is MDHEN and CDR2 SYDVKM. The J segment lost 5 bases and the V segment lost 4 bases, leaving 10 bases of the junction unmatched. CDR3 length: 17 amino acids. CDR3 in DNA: TGTGCCAGCAGTTCGTCACTAGCGGGGGGGCACGAGGAGACCCAGTACTTC. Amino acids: CASSSSLAGGHEETQYF. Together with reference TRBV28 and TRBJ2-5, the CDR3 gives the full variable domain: DVKVTQSSRYLVKRTGEKVFLECVQDMDHENMFWYRQDPGLGLRLIYFSYDVKMKEKGDIPEGYSVSREKKERFSLILESASTNQTSMYLCASSSSLAGGHEETQYFGPGTRLLVL.

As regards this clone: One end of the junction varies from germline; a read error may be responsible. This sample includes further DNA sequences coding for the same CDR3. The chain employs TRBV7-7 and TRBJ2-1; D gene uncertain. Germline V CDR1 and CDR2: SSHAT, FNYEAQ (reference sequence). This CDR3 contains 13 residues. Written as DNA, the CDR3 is TGTGCTAGCAGCTTAGATCGATACAATGAGCAGTTCTTC. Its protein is CASSLDRYNEQFF.

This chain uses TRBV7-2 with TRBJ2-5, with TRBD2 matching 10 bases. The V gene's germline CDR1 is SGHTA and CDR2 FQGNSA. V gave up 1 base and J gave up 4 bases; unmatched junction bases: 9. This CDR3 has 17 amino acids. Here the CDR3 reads CASSLGMVAGGPETQYF. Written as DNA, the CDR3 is TGTGCCAGCAGCTTAGGGATGGTAGCGGGGGGACCAGAGACCCAGTACTTC.

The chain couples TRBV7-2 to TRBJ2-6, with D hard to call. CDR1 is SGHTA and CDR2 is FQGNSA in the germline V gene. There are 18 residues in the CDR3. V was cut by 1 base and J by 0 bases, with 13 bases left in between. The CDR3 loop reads CASSLVARYPSGANVLTF. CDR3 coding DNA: TGTGCCAGCAGCTTAGTAGCCAGATACCCCTCTGGGGCCAACGTCCTGACTTTC.

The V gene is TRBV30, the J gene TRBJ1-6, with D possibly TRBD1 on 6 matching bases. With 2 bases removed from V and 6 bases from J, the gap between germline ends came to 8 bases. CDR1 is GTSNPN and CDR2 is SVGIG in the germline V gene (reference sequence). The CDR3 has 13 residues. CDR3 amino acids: CAWSTRGNSPLHF. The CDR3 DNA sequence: TGTGCCTGGAGTACCAGGGGTAATTCACCCCTCCACTTT.

In DNA, the CDR3 is TGTGCCAGCAGGAGGAAACTAGCGGGAGGGCCCCGGACCAAAAACATTCAGTACTTC. Its translation: CASRRKLAGGPRTKNIQYF. The chain uses TRBV28 and TRBJ2-4; TRBD2 matches 13 bases. The CDR3 length is 19 residues. The V and J ends lost 6 bases and 2 bases, in that order; junction bases with no gene match: 13. Germline loops: CDR1 MDHEN, CDR2 SYDVKM.

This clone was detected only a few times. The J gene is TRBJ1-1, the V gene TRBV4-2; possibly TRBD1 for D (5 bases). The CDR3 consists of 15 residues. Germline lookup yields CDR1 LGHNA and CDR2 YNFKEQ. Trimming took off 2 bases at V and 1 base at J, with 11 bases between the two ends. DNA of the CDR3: TGTGCCAGCAGCCAATCCGACGGGGGGAACACTGAAGCTTTCTTT. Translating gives CASSQSDGGNTEAFF.

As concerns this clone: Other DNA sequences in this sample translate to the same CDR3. As DNA, the CDR3 is TGTGCCAGCAGCTTAGGTCTAGCTACAGATACGCAGTATTTT. This sequence encodes CASSLGLATDTQYF. The V and J genes are TRBV7-2 and TRBJ2-3; tentatively, D is TRBD2 (5 bases). V lost 1 base and J lost 3, with 8 bases in between. Germline lookup yields CDR1 SGHTA and CDR2 FQGNSA. This CDR3 is 14 amino acids long.

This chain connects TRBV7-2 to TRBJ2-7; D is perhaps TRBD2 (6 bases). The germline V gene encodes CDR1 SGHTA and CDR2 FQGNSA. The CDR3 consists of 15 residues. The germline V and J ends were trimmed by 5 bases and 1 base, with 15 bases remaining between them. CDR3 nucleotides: TGTGCCAGCAGCCGAGATGGTGCGGGGTCCTACGAGCAGTACTTC. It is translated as CASSRDGAGSYEQYF.

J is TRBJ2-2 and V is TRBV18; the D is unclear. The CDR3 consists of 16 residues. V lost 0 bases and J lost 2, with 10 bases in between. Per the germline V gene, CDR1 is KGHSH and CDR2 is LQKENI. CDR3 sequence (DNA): TGTGCCAGCTCACCACCGGGCCAGATTAACACCGGGGAGCTGTTTTTT. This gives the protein CASSPPGQINTGELFF.

The CDR3 nucleotides are TGCGCCAGCAGCCAATTCAACGGCGGCAATTCACCCCTCCACTTT. It yields the protein CASSQFNGGNSPLHF. The rearrangement links TRBV4-1 to TRBJ1-6; D ambiguous. V lost 2 bases to trimming and J lost 7 bases, with 12 bases between them. This CDR3 is 15 amino acids long. Germline assignment: CDR1 MGHRA and CDR2 YSYEKL.

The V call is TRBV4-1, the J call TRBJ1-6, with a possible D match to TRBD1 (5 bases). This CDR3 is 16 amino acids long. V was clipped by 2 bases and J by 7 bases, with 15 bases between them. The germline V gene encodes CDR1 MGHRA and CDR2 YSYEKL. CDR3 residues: CASSQTGVLRNSPLHF. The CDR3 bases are TGCGCCAGCAGCCAAACGGGGGTTTTGAGGAATTCACCCCTCCACTTT.

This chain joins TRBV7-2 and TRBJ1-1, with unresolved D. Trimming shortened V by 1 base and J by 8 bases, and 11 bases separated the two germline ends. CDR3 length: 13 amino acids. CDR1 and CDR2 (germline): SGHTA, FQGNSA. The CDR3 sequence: CASSLGRPEEAFF. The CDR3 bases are TGTGCCAGCAGCTTAGGCAGGCCCGAAGAAGCTTTCTTT.

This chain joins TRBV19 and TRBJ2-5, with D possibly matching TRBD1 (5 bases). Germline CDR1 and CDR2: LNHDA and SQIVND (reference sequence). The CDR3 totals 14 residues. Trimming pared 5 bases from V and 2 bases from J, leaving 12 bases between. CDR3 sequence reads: CASSLTGVQETQYF. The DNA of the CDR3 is TGTGCCAGTAGTTTAACAGGAGTTCAAGAGACCCAGTACTTC.

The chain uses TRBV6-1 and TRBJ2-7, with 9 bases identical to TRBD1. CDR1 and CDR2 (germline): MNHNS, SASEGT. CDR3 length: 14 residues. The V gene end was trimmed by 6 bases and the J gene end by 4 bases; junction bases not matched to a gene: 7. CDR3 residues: CASRATGGMYEQYF. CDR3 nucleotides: TGTGCCAGCAGGGCGACAGGGGGGATGTACGAGCAGTACTTC.

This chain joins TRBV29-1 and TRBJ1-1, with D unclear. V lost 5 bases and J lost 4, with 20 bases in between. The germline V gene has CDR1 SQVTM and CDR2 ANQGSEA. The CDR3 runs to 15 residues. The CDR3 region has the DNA TGCAGCGTTAATCTGGGCCTATCCGGTATCACTGAAGCTTTCTTT. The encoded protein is CSVNLGLSGITEAFF.

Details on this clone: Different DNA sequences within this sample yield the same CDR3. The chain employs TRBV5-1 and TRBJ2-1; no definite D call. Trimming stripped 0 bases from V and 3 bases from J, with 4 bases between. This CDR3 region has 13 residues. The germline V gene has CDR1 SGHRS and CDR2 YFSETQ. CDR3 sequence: CASSLGGYNEQFF. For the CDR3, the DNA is TGCGCCAGCAGCTTGGGGGGCTACAATGAGCAGTTCTTC.

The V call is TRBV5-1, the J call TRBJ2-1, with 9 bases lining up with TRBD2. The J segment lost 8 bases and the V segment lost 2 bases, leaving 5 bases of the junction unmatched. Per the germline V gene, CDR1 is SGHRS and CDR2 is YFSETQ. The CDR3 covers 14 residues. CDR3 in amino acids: CASSLSGRWDEQFF. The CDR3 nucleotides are TGCGCCAGCAGCTTAAGCGGGAGGTGGGATGAGCAGTTCTTC.

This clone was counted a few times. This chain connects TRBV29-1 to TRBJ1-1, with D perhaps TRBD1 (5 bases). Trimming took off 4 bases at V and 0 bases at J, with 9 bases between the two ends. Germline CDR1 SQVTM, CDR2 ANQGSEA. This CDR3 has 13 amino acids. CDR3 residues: CSVARQMNTEAFF. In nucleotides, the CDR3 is TGCAGCGTTGCGAGACAGATGAACACTGAAGCTTTCTTT.

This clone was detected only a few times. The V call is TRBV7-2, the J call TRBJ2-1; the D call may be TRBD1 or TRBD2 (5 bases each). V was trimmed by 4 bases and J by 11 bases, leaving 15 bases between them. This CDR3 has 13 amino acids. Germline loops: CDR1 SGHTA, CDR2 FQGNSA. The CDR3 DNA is TGTGCCAGCAGCTATGGGGGTTTACGGCAGCAGTTCTTC. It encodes CASSYGGLRQQFF.

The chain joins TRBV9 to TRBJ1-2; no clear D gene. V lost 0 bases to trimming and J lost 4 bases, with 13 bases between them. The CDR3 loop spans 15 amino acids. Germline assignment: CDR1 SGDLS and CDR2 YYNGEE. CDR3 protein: CASSVVSEAPYGYTF. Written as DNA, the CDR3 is TGTGCCAGCAGCGTAGTATCGGAGGCGCCCTATGGCTACACCTTC.

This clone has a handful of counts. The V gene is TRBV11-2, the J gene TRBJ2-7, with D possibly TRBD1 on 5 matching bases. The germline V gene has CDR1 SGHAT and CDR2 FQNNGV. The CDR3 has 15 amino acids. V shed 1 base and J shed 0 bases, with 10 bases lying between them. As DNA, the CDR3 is TGTGCCAGCAGCTTAGGGGGCCCTGGCTCCTACGAGCAGTACTTC. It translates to CASSLGGPGSYEQYF.

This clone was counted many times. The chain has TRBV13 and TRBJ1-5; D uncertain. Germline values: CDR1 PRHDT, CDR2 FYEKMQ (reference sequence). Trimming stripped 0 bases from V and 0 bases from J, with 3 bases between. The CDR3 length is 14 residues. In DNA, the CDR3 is TGTGCCAGCAGCTTAGGGGTTAGCAATCAGCCCCAGCATTTT. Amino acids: CASSLGVSNQPQHF.

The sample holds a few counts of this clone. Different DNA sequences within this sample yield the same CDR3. CDR3 in DNA: TGTGCCAGCAGTTACTCGCTGGCAGCCCAAGAGACCCAGTACTTC. This gives the protein CASSYSLAAQETQYF. The chain has TRBV6-5 and TRBJ2-5; D gene ambiguous. The CDR3 sequence is 15 residues long. Germline CDR1 is MNHEY and CDR2 is SVGAGI. Trimming took 0 bases from V and 1 from J, leaving 9 bases between them.

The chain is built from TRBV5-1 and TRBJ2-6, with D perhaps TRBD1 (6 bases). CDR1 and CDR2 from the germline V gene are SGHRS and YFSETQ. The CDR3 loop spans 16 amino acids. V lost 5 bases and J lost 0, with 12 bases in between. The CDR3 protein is CASRKDSFSGANVLTF. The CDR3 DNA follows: TGCGCCAGCAGGAAGGACAGTTTCTCTGGGGCCAACGTCCTGACTTTC.